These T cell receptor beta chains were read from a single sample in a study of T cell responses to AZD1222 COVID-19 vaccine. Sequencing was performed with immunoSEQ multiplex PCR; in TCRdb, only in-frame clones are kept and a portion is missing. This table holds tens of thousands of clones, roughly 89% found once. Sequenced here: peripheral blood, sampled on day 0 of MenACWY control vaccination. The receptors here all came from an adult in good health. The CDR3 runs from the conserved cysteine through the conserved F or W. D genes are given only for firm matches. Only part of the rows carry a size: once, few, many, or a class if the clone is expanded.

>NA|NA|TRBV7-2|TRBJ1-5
CASSLPNSNQPQHF
TGTGCCAGCAGCTTACCTAATAGCAATCAGCCCCAGCATTTT
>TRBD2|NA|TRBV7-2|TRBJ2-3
CASSFSGGSNTDTQYF
TGTGCCAGCAGCTTTAGCGGGGGAAGTAACACAGATACGCAGTATTTT
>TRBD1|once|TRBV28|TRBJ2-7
CASSSPGQGNEQYF
TGTGCCAGCAGTTCTCCGGGACAGGGGAACGAGCAGTACTTC
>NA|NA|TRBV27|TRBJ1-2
CASNPQGTNYGYTF
TGTGCCAGTAACCCTCAGGGAACTAACTATGGCTACACCTTC
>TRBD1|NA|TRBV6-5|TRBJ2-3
CASSQQGASTDTQYF
TGTGCCAGCAGTCAACAGGGGGCGAGCACAGATACGCAGTATTTT
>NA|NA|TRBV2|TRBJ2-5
CASSGRGGQETQYF
TGTGCCAGCAGTGGCCGCGGAGGTCAAGAGACCCAGTACTTC
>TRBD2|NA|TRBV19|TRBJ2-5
CASSIVGSGRTQYF
TGTGCCAGTAGTATAGTGGGTAGCGGGAGGACCCAGTACTTC
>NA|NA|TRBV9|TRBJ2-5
CASSVGVAVQETQYF
TGTGCCAGCAGCGTAGGAGTAGCGGTCCAAGAGACCCAGTACTTC
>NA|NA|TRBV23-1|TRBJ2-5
CASSQGPRETQYF
TGCGCCAGCAGTCAAGGACCCCGGGAGACCCAGTACTTC
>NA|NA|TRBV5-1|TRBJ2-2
CASSLELAAAGELFF
TGCGCCAGCAGCTTGGAACTAGCCGCGGCCGGGGAGCTGTTTTTT
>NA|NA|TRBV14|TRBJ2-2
CASSRTRPPDTGELFF
TGTGCCAGCAGCCGAACTCGACCACCAGACACCGGGGAGCTGTTTTTT
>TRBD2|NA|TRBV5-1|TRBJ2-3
CASSLLLAGSSTDTQYF
TGCGCCAGCAGCTTGCTCCTAGCGGGATCTAGCACAGATACGCAGTATTTT
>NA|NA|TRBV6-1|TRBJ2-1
CASSETAPHQFF
TGTGCCAGCAGTGAAACAGCGCCCCACCAGTTCTTC
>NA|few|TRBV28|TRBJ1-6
CASSLSVQNNSPLHF
TGTGCCAGCAGTTTGTCAGTTCAGAATAATTCACCCCTCCACTTT
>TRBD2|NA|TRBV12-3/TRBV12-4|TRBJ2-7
CASRLAGGHEQYF
TGTGCCAGCCGACTAGCGGGAGGCCACGAGCAGTACTTC
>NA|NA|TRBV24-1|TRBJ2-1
CATSGLDGWDEQFF
TGTGCCACCAGTGGCCTCGACGGGTGGGATGAGCAGTTCTTC
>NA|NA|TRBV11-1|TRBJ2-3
CASSFGDTYSDTQYF
TGTGCCAGCAGCTTCGGGGACACCTATTCAGATACGCAGTATTTT
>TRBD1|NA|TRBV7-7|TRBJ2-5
CASSRTGETQYF
TGTGCTAGCAGCCGGACAGGGGAGACCCAGTACTTC
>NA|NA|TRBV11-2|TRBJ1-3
CASSLDQVSGNTIYF
TGTGCCAGCAGCTTAGACCAGGTTTCTGGAAACACCATATATTTT
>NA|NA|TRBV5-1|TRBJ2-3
CASSLGGHLTDTQYF
TGCGCCAGCAGCTTGGGGGGACATCTCACAGATACGCAGTATTTT
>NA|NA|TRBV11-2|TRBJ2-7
CASSLEWSNSYEQYF
TGTGCCAGCAGCTTAGAGTGGTCGAATTCCTACGAGCAGTACTTC
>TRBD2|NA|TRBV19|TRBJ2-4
CASSSAGDPFSKNIQYF
TGTGCCAGTAGTTCCGCGGGGGACCCTTTCAGCAAAAACATTCAGTACTTC
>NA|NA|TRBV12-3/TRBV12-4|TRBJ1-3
CASSFAANTIYF
TGTGCCAGCAGTTTCGCAGCAAACACCATATATTTT
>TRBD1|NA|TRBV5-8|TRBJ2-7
CASDPGQRTYEQYF
TGTGCCAGCGACCCGGGACAGCGAACCTACGAGCAGTACTTC
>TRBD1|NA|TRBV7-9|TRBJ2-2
CASSPVTGGISGELFF
TGTGCCAGCAGCCCCGTGACAGGGGGGATTTCTGGGGAGCTGTTTTTT
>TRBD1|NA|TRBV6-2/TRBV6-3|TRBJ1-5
CASSGTGVQPQHF
TGTGCCAGCAGTGGGACAGGGGTTCAGCCCCAGCATTTT
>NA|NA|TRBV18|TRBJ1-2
CASSEGALRGYGYTF
TGTGCCAGCTCTGAAGGGGCACTTCGGGGCTATGGCTACACCTTC
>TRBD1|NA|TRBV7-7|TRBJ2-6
CASSPTGSGANVLTF
TGTGCTAGCAGCCCGACAGGGTCTGGGGCCAACGTCCTGACTTTC
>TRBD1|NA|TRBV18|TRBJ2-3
CASSLDRGKDTQYF
TGTGCCAGCTCTCTTGACAGGGGAAAAGATACGCAGTATTTT
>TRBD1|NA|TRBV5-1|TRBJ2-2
CASSPRTGDTGELFF
TGCGCCAGCAGCCCTAGGACAGGGGACACCGGGGAGCTGTTTTTT
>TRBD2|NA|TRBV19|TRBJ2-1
CATGLANSYNEQFF
TGTGCCACCGGACTAGCGAACTCCTACAATGAGCAGTTCTTC
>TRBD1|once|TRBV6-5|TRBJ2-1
CASSIRDSPNEQFF
TGTGCCAGCAGTATCCGGGACAGCCCGAATGAGCAGTTCTTC
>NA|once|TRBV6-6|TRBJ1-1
CASSYSTGDGSTEAFF
TGTGCCAGCAGTTACTCGACGGGGGATGGGAGCACTGAAGCTTTCTTT
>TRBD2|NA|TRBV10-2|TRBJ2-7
CASGTSHYEQYF
TGCGCCAGCGGGACTAGCCACTACGAGCAGTACTTC
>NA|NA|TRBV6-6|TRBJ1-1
CASRVTTGRNTEAFF
TGTGCCAGCAGAGTAACGACAGGCCGCAACACTGAAGCTTTCTTT
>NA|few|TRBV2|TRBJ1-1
CASSERQLNTEAFF
TGTGCCAGCAGTGAAAGGCAGTTGAACACTGAAGCTTTCTTT
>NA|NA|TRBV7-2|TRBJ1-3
CASSLVSDSGNTIYF
TGTGCCAGCAGCTTAGTTTCAGACTCTGGAAACACCATATATTTT
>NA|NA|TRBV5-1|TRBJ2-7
CASSLAPSTYEQYF
TGCGCCAGCAGCTTGGCCCCCAGCACCTACGAGCAGTACTTC
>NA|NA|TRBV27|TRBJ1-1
CASSLGSGANTEAFF
TGTGCCAGCAGTTTAGGATCAGGGGCGAACACTGAAGCTTTCTTT
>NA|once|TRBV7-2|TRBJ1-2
CASSPPYSYGYTF
TGTGCCAGCAGCCCCCCGTATTCCTATGGCTACACCTTC
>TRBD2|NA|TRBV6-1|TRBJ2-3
CASSEGLAGGWVDTQYF
TGTGCCAGCAGTGAGGGACTAGCGGGAGGATGGGTAGATACGCAGTATTTT
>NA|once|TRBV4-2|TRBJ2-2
CASSQGHRELFF
TGTGCCAGCAGCCAAGGGCACCGGGAGCTGTTTTTT
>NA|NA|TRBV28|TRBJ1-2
CASSPGDNYGYTF
TGTGCCAGCAGTCCCGGGGACAACTATGGCTACACCTTC
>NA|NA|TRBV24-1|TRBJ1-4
CATSELDGNHNEKLFF
TGTGCCACCAGTGAACTGGACGGGAACCATAATGAAAAACTGTTTTTT
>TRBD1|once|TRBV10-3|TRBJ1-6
CAIRETGTGSNSPLHF
TGTGCCATCAGGGAGACCGGGACAGGGAGTAATTCACCCCTCCACTTT